What follows are 20 T cell receptor beta chains derived from one specimen sequenced in a study of shared clonotypes between healthy human individuals. Naive CD8 cells lacked CD45RO and underwent positive selection for CCR7, leaving out terminally differentiated effector memory CD45RA+ cells. The protocol was immunoSEQ multiplex PCR, while the TCRdb copy is restricted to in-frame clones and leaves out a portion. The repertoire consists of around 650,000 clones, with 95% to 97% occurring once and the leading ten covering about 0.11%. The sequenced sample consisted of naive CD8+ T cells sorted from blood. These receptors were taken from a woman aged 25-40 years in good health.

The CDR3 nucleotides are TGTGCCAGCAGCTTAGAAAGCTCCTACGAGCAGTACTTC. It translates to CASSLESSYEQYF. V is TRBV7-8 and J is TRBJ2-5; D is unclear. Near its end, the DNA agrees better with TRBJ2-7, so the J call may be wrong. CDR3 length equals 13 residues. Germline-derived CDR1 and CDR2 are SGHVS and FQNEAQ.

V usage is TRBV11-3 and J usage is TRBJ2-5; maybe TRBD2 (6 bases). CDR3 size: 16 residues. CDR1 and CDR2 from the germline V gene are SGHNT and YENEEA. The V and J ends lost 1 base and 4 bases respectively, with 16 bases between them. The CDR3 DNA follows: TGTGCCAGCAGCTTAGCGGACGGGCTCGGGGGAGAGACCCAGTACTTC. As protein: CASSLADGLGGETQYF. Supplemented by reference TRBV11-3 and TRBJ2-5, the full variable domain reads EAGVVQSPRYKIIEKKQPVAFWCNPISGHNTLYWYLQNLGQGPELLIRYENEEAVDDSQLPKDRFSAERLKGVDSTLKIQPAELGDSAVYLCASSLADGLGGETQYFGPGTRLLVL.

For this clone: Within the sample, other DNA sequences also encode this same CDR3. This chain uses TRBV7-9 with TRBJ1-1, with D unresolved. With 0 bases removed from V and 8 bases from J, the gap between germline ends came to 4 bases. Germline lookup yields CDR1 SEHNR and CDR2 FQNEAQ (reference sequence). The CDR3 spans 11 residues. Here the CDR3 DNA reads TGTGCCAGCAGCTTAGCAGGGGAAGCTTTCTTT. As protein: CASSLAGEAFF.

V gene TRBV5-6 combines with J gene TRBJ2-7, with D maybe TRBD2 (6 bases). Trimming took off 4 bases at V and 3 bases at J, with 14 bases between the two ends. Germline values: CDR1 SGHDT, CDR2 YYEEEE. This CDR3 region has 14 residues. This CDR3 is CASSGGLGSYEQYF. The CDR3 coding sequence is TGTGCCAGCAGCGGGGGACTGGGGAGCTACGAGCAGTACTTC.

The chain employs TRBV27 and TRBJ2-2, with unresolved D. The germline gives CDR1 MNHEY, CDR2 SMNVEV (reference sequence). The CDR3 runs 13 residues. The V end lost 5 bases, the J end lost 10 bases, and 14 bases lay between the germline ends. The CDR3 loop reads CASSILPEEELFF. The CDR3 coding sequence is TGTGCCAGCAGTATCCTCCCGGAAGAGGAGCTGTTTTTT.

This clone was counted once. The J gene is TRBJ2-2, the V gene TRBV19, with 8 bases that match TRBD1. V was clipped by 5 bases and J by 5 bases; unmatched bases: 7. The germline V gene has CDR1 LNHDA and CDR2 SQIVND (reference sequence). This CDR3 contains 15 residues. The CDR3 region is CASSLRGQLTGELFF. DNA of the CDR3: TGTGCCAGTAGTCTCAGGGGGCAGTTAACCGGGGAGCTGTTTTTT.

The chain couples TRBV4-1 to TRBJ2-7; 11 positions match TRBD2. The junction had 7 bases not matched to a gene; V was cut back by 2 bases and J by 7 bases. From germline, CDR1 is MGHRA and CDR2 YSYEKL. This CDR3 has 15 residues. CDR3 loop: CASSQSRTSGYEQYF. Here the CDR3 DNA reads TGCGCCAGCAGCCAATCAAGGACTAGCGGGTATGAGCAGTACTTC.

The chain employs TRBV30 and TRBJ2-2; TRBD1 agrees at 10 bases. CDR1 is GTSNPN, CDR2 SVGIG, per germline (reference sequence). This CDR3 region has 13 residues. With 8 bases clipped from V and 7 bases from J, the junction kept 7 bases outside the gene matches. CDR3 region: CARQGAAGGELFF. The CDR3 DNA follows: TGTGCCCGACAGGGGGCCGCGGGCGGGGAGCTGTTTTTT.

V is TRBV5-6 and J is TRBJ2-7; TRBD2 aligns across 7 bases. CDR3 length: 15 residues. The ends lost 1 base at V and 2 bases at J; junction bases unmatched: 6. Germline V gene lookup returns CDR1 SGHDT and CDR2 YYEEEE. The CDR3 sequence is CASSLWASGTYEQYF. CDR3 nucleotide sequence: TGTGCCAGCAGCTTGTGGGCTAGCGGAACCTACGAGCAGTACTTC.

This chain uses TRBV19 with TRBJ2-2; D is undetermined. This CDR3 is 16 amino acids long. Germline V gene lookup returns CDR1 LNHDA and CDR2 SQIVND (reference sequence). Trimming stripped 0 bases from V and 4 bases from J, with 12 bases between. CDR3 in DNA: TGTGCCAGTAGTATAGATACCCACAGTACCACCGGGGAGCTGTTTTTT. It codes for CASSIDTHSTTGELFF.

The chain links TRBV4-1 to TRBJ2-1; the D call may be TRBD1 or TRBD2 (5 bases each). V lost 1 base to trimming and J lost 10 bases, with 17 bases between them. The CDR3 is 15 residues long. Germline CDR1 MGHRA, CDR2 YSYEKL. The DNA for the CDR3 is TGCGCCAGCAGCCAAGTAGACTACCCAGGGTGGGAGCAGTTCTTC. Protein sequence: CASSQVDYPGWEQFF.

In its sample, this clone was seen once. CDR3 residues: CSVPIADEQFF. Written as DNA, the CDR3 is TGCAGTGTTCCAATAGCAGATGAGCAGTTCTTC. The chain recombines TRBV20-1 with TRBJ2-1, with D uncertain. Germline V gene lookup returns CDR1 DFQATT and CDR2 SNEGSKA (reference sequence). V was shortened by 7 bases and J by 8 bases, with 12 bases between the two germline ends. The CDR3 consists of 11 residues.

The V and J genes are TRBV5-4 and TRBJ1-6, with D perhaps TRBD1 (6 bases). The germline V gene encodes CDR1 SGHNT and CDR2 YYREEE (reference sequence). CDR3 length equals 14 residues. Trimming removed 4 bases from V and 7 bases from J, with 12 bases in between. The CDR3 spells CASSPAGGNSPLHF. The CDR3 region has the DNA TGTGCCAGCAGCCCTGCGGGGGGCAATTCACCCCTCCACTTT.

This clone was picked up one time. This sequence joins TRBV4-1 and TRBJ1-6; D is uncertain. CDR1 is MGHRA and CDR2 is YSYEKL in the germline V gene. The V end was cut by 1 base, the J end by 7 bases, with 5 bases between. CDR3 length: 13 amino acids. The CDR3 sequence is CASSQVGNSPLHF. The DNA of the CDR3 is TGCGCCAGCAGCCAAGTAGGGAATTCACCCCTCCACTTT.

J is TRBJ1-1 and V is TRBV5-6; D is unclear. CDR1 is SGHDT, CDR2 YYEEEE, per germline. The CDR3 length is 18 residues. Trimming pared 1 base from V and 1 base from J, leaving 20 bases between. The CDR3 coding sequence is TGTGCCAGCAGCTTGCCCCCCCTCGGGGTGGCAGCGAACACTGAAGCTTTCTTT. Its protein is CASSLPPLGVAANTEAFF.

With respect to this clone: This sample also contains other DNA sequences that code for the same CDR3. The chain couples TRBV29-1 to TRBJ2-1, with D hard to call. The CDR3 contains 10 residues. Trimming left V 6 bases short and J 5 bases short, with 5 bases between. Germline-derived CDR1 and CDR2 are SQVTM and ANQGSEA. CDR3 sequence reads: CSVDDNEQFF. The CDR3 bases are TGCAGCGTGGACGACAATGAGCAGTTCTTC.

The V call is TRBV19, the J call TRBJ2-2; 7 bases fit TRBD2. Trimming took 0 bases from V and 0 from J; bases not matched to a gene: 7. There are 18 residues in the CDR3. CDR1 and CDR2 (germline): LNHDA, SQIVND (reference sequence). CDR3 nucleotides: TGTGCCAGTAGTATAGATTTAAAACGGGAGGCGAACACCGGGGAGCTGTTTTTT. It specifies CASSIDLKREANTGELFF. The complete variable domain, with remaining parts taken from reference TRBV19 and TRBJ2-2, reads DGGITQSPKYLFRKEGQNVTLSCEQNLNHDAMYWYRQDPGQGLRLIYYSQIVNDFQKGDIAEGYSVSREKKESFPLTVTSAQKNPTAFYLCASSIDLKREANTGELFFGEGSRLTVL.

The rearrangement links TRBV5-1 to TRBJ2-4; 9 positions agree with TRBD2. The CDR3 consists of 17 residues. V trimming: 1 base; J trimming: 5 bases; junction bases outside the gene matches: 10. Germline values: CDR1 SGHRS, CDR2 YFSETQ. The CDR3 here is CASSLWFSGSEENIQYF. CDR3 nucleotides: TGCGCCAGCAGCTTGTGGTTTAGCGGGAGTGAGGAAAACATTCAGTACTTC. Based on the CDR3 plus reference TRBV5-1 and TRBJ2-4, the full variable domain is KAGVTQTPRYLIKTRGQQVTLSCSPISGHRSVSWYQQTPGQGLQFLFEYFSETQRNKGNFPGRFSGRQFSNSRSEMNVSTLELGDSALYLCASSLWFSGSEENIQYFGAGTRLSVL.

This sequence joins TRBV6-5 and TRBJ2-1, with a possible D match to TRBD1 (5 bases). V dropped 7 bases and J dropped 7 bases, with 14 bases sitting between them. The CDR3 is 13 residues long. From germline, CDR1 is MNHEY and CDR2 SVGAGI. The CDR3 spells CASTLGATNEQFF. The CDR3 coding sequence is TGTGCCAGCACGCTAGGGGCGACGAATGAGCAGTTCTTC.

This sequence joins TRBV4-2 and TRBJ2-7, with 14 bases lining up with TRBD2. J gave up 1 base and V 1 base, and 0 bases lay outside the gene matches. The CDR3 runs to 16 residues. CDR1 is LGHNA, CDR2 YNFKEQ, per germline. The CDR3 here is CASSQGLAGGSYEQYF. The CDR3 nucleotides are TGTGCCAGCAGCCAAGGACTAGCGGGAGGGTCCTACGAGCAGTACTTC.